Reported below is one T cell receptor beta chain. The source of the sample is a study of T cell changes during pregnancy in multiple sclerosis. The repertoire was sequenced with immunoSEQ multiplex PCR; TCRdb's copy has only in-frame clones and lacks some. The data show roughly 24,000 clones, around nine tenths seen once. This CDR3 spans 17 amino acids. Looked up from germline, CDR1 is SGHRS and CDR2 is YFSETQ. With 4 bases clipped from V and 7 bases from J, the junction kept 13 bases outside the gene matches. The chain recombines TRBV5-1 with TRBJ2-1, with TRBD1 identical over 11 bases. The material sequenced was CD4+ T cells from peripheral blood mononuclear cells, taken in the second trimester of pregnancy. The receptor's source is a female donor in good health, enrolled as a control in a pregnancy study. The CDR3 loop reads CASSLPAPGQGVNEQFF. For the CDR3, the DNA is TGCGCCAGCAGCCTGCCCGCGCCGGGACAGGGGGTAAATGAGCAGTTCTTC. Full variable domain (rest looked up from reference TRBV5-1 and TRBJ2-1): KAGVTQTPRYLIKTRGQQVTLSCSPISGHRSVSWYQQTPGQGLQFLFEYFSETQRNKGNFPGRFSGRQFSNSRSEMNVSTLELGDSALYLCASSLPAPGQGVNEQFFGPGTRLTVL.